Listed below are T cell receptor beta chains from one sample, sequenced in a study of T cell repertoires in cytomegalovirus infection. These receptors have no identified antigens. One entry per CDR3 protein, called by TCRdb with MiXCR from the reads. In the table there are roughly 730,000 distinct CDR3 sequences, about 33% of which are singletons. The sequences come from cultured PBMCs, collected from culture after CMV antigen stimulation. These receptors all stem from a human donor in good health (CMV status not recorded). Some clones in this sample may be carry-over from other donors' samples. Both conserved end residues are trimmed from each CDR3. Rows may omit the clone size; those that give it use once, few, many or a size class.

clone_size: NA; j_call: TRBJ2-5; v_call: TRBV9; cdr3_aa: ASSGGLAGSFETQY
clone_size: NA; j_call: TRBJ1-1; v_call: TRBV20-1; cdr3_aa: SAKQGADTEAF
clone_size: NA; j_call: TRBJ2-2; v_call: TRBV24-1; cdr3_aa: ATSDSPGQGLNTGELF
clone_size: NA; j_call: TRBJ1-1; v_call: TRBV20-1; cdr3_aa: SASRAVANTEAF
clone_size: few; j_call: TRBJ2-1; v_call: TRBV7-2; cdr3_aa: ASSTQTGNNEQF
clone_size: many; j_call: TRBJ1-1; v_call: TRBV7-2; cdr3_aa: ASSFRNGLSEAF
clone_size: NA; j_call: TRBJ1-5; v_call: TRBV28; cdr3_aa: ASSLEALFSNQPQH
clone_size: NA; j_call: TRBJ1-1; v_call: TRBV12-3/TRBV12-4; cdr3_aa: ASSPGGAYTF
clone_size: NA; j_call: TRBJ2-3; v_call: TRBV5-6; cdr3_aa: ASSLRLSSRTDTQY
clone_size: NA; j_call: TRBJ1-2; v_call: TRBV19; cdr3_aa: ARTGGTSDYGYT
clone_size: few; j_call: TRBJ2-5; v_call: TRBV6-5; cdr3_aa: ASSSETGSETQY
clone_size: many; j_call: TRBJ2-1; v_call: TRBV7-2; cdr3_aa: ASTRGSYNEQF
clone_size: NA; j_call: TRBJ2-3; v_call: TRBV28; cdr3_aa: ASSLVFGPSTDTQY
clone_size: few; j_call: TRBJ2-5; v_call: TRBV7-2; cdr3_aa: ASSSLIVGHGETQY
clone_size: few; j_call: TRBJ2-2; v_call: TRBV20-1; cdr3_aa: SARVGGSTRTAGELF
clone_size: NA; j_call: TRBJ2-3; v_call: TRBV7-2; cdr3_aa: ASSLASSGDTQY
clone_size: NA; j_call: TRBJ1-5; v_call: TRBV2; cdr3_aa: ASSLLTGLGQPQH
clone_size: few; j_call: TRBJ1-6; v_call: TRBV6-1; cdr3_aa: ASSVNGQGYSPLH
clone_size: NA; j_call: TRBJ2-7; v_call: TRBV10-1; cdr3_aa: ASSDVPYEQY
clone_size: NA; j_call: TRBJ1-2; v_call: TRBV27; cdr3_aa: ASSTRTGKYGYT
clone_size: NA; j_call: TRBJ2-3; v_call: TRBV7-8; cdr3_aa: ASSAGRSLLTDTQY
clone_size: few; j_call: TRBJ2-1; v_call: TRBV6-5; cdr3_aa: ASREIGDEQF
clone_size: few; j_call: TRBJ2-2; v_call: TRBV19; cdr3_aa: ASRGFANTGELF
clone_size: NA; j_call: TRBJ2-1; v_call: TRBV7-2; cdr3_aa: ASSPPVSSGGWWVNEQF
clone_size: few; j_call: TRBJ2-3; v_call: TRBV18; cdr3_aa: ASSGRESTDTQY
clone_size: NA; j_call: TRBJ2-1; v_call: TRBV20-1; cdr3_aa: SAVLAGAYNEQF
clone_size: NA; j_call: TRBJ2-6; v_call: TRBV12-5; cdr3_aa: ASGLANQGAGANVLT
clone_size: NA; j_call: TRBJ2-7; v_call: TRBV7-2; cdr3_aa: ASSPDSGDSYEQY